This section outlines one T cell receptor beta chain sequence together with its context. Terminally differentiated effector memory CD45RA+ cells were left out of the naive CD8 fraction, which was CD45RO-negative and positively selected for CCR7. The donor cohort consisted entirely of Caucasian adults residing in Nashville, Tennessee. V was trimmed by 8 bases and J by 0 bases, leaving 14 bases between them. The CDR3 length is 14 residues. CDR1 MNHEY and CDR2 SMNVEV come from the germline V gene (reference sequence). This specimen comes from a study of shared clonotypes between healthy human individuals. Only in-frame clones appear in the TCRdb table, and some are missing; sequencing was by immunoSEQ multiplex PCR. The sample shows roughly 2,000,000 clones, about 95% of them seen only once.

The chain carries TRBV27 and TRBJ2-7; a possible D gene is TRBD2 (6 bases). The TCR sequence derives from a man between 18 and 29 years old in good health. Sequences were obtained from naive CD8+ T cells sorted from blood. CDR3: CASRPIGGSYEQYF. The CDR3 nucleotides read TGTGCCAGCCGGCCTATCGGGGGCTCCTACGAGCAGTACTTC.